The 9 T cell receptor beta chains given below trace back to one sample, sequenced in a study of OX40 agonist ivuxolimab in advanced cancers. Assay used: immunoSEQ multiplex PCR; TCRdb lists only in-frame clones, some missing. Altogether 13,000 to 15,000 clones are present, 70% to 85% being singletons, with the ten largest covering 32%. Sequencing was performed on CD4+ or CD8+ T cells sorted from blood, taken in a trial of the OX40 agonist ivuxolimab. The receptors originated from an adult with an advanced solid tumor such as melanoma, head and neck, liver or kidney cancer.

This clone was recorded only once. CDR3 sequence: CASSVGGMDTQYF. The CDR3 nucleotides are TGTGCCAGCAGCGTCGGGGGGATGGATACGCAGTATTTT. This chain links TRBV9 with TRBJ2-3, with 7 bases fitting TRBD2. CDR3 size: 13 residues. Germline V gives CDR1 SGDLS, CDR2 YYNGEE. V lost 2 bases and J lost 6; bases outside the gene matches: 3.

This clone appeared once. V usage is TRBV10-3 and J usage is TRBJ2-7; 8 nucleotides line up with TRBD1. Germline assignment: CDR1 ENHRY and CDR2 SYGVKD. CDR3 length: 16 amino acids. With V trimmed by 0 bases and J by 1 base, 5 bases remained unmatched. The CDR3 region is CAISESETGESYEQYF. CDR3 coding DNA: TGTGCCATCAGTGAGTCGGAGACAGGGGAATCCTACGAGCAGTACTTC.

The genes are TRBV6-1 and TRBJ2-2; D is ambiguous. Between the trimmed V and J ends, which lost 10 bases and 4 bases, there was a span of 7 bases. The CDR3 is 11 amino acids. Per the germline V gene, CDR1 is MNHNS and CDR2 is SASEGT. The CDR3 loop is CATIITGELFF. The CDR3 DNA reads as TGTGCCACAATTATCACCGGGGAGCTGTTTTTT.

The V call is TRBV5-6, the J call TRBJ1-3; 8 nucleotides line up with TRBD1. Germline V gene data show CDR1 as SGHDT and CDR2 as YYEEEE. This CDR3 has 15 amino acids. The junction had 1 base not matched to a gene; V was cut back by 2 bases and J by 0 bases. This chain's CDR3 is CASSFTGGSGNTIYF. The CDR3 coding sequence is TGTGCCAGCAGCTTCACAGGGGGCTCTGGAAACACCATATATTTT. The full variable domain, completed using reference TRBV5-6 and TRBJ1-3, is DAGVTQSPTHLIKTRGQQVTLRCSPKSGHDTVSWYQQALGQGPQFIFQYYEEEERQRGNFPDRFSGHQFPNYSSELNVNALLLGDSALYLCASSFTGGSGNTIYFGEGSWLTVV.

The chain links TRBV27 to TRBJ1-6; 12 bases align to TRBD1. V lost 4 bases and J lost 10; bases outside the gene matches: 5. Germline V gene sequence: CDR1 MNHEY, CDR2 SMNVEV (reference sequence). This CDR3 region has 15 residues. This chain's CDR3 is CASSSGQGAGSPLHF. CDR3 DNA sequence: TGTGCCAGCAGTTCGGGACAGGGGGCGGGGTCACCCCTCCACTTT.

The rearrangement links TRBV6-5 to TRBJ2-7, with TRBD2 matching 9 bases. CDR1 and CDR2 from the germline V gene are MNHEY and SVGAGI. J gave up 3 bases and V 3 bases, and 6 bases lay outside the gene matches. The CDR3 is 15 amino acids. CDR3 region: CASSYGSGSYYEQYF. For the CDR3, the DNA is TGTGCCAGCAGTTATGGTAGCGGGAGCTACTACGAGCAGTACTTC.

This chain connects TRBV19 to TRBJ2-5, with 10 bases that match TRBD2. V was clipped by 5 bases and J by 5 bases; unmatched bases: 14. CDR1 and CDR2 (germline): LNHDA, SQIVND (reference sequence). The CDR3 runs to 17 residues. The CDR3 loop reads CASSPARVAGGEETQYF. The CDR3, as DNA: TGTGCCAGTAGTCCCGCTCGGGTAGCGGGAGGCGAGGAGACCCAGTACTTC. Complete variable domain (other parts from reference TRBV19 and TRBJ2-5): DGGITQSPKYLFRKEGQNVTLSCEQNLNHDAMYWYRQDPGQGLRLIYYSQIVNDFQKGDIAEGYSVSREKKESFPLTVTSAQKNPTAFYLCASSPARVAGGEETQYFGPGTRLLVL.

By sample share, this clone is medium-sized (0.01 to 0.1%). The chain couples TRBV6-5 to TRBJ2-7; D possibly corresponds to TRBD1 (7 bases). This CDR3 region has 14 residues. The V gene's germline CDR1 is MNHEY and CDR2 SVGAGI. Trimming took 6 bases from V and 2 from J, leaving 14 bases between them. CDR3 residues: CASRQGRGPYEQYF. The CDR3 coding sequence is TGTGCCAGCAGACAGGGGCGGGGTCCCTACGAGCAGTACTTC.

V and J are TRBV19 and TRBJ2-5, with 7 nucleotides matching TRBD1. The J segment lost 5 bases and the V segment lost 1 base, leaving 7 bases of the junction unmatched. Germline V gene data show CDR1 as LNHDA and CDR2 as SQIVND (reference sequence). The CDR3 extends over 15 amino acids. CDR3 residues: CASSIAGQPFETQYF. In DNA, the CDR3 is TGTGCCAGTAGTATAGCGGGACAGCCGTTTGAGACCCAGTACTTC.